Following are 30 T cell receptor beta chains from one sample sequenced in a study of regulatory T cells in long-lasting Graves disease. Regarding time point: persistent/refractory GD, antithyroid drugs over 5 years with positive TRAb. With RNA extracted from PBMCs as input, the TCR library was made. Relying on iRepertoire HTBI primers and Arm-PCR of CDR3 regions, the team built TCR beta libraries. Using its own MiXCR run on the multiplex PCR reads, TCRdb lists one record per CDR3 protein. The repertoire consists of 600,000 to 850,000 distinct CDR3 sequences, with 30% occurring once and the leading ten covering under 55%. The sample was peripheral blood mononuclear cells (PBMCs), taken when the disease was refractory, from a patient treated with antithyroid drugs. The receptor source for this set is a female donor with Graves disease.

The chain joins TRBV19 to TRBJ1-2; D not resolved. CDR3 size: 10 residues. CDR1 and CDR2 (germline): LNHDA, SQIVND (reference sequence). V was shortened by 8 bases and J by 8 bases, with 9 bases between the two germline ends. CDR3: CASRREGYTF. Here the CDR3 DNA reads TGTGCCAGTCGAAGGGAAGGCTACACCTTC.

There are a few counts of this clonotype. V and J are TRBV6-1 and TRBJ1-2; 7 positions match TRBD1. V was clipped by 5 bases and J by 4 bases; unmatched bases: 25. Germline values: CDR1 MNHNS, CDR2 SASEGT. The CDR3 has 20 amino acids. CDR3 sequence reads: CASSPRLRGGSAVGRYGYTF. CDR3 nucleotides: TGTGCCAGCAGTCCTAGGCTCCGAGGGGGCTCGGCTGTGGGGCGCTATGGCTACACCTTC.

At least ten counts were recorded for this clonotype. The genes are TRBV2 and TRBJ1-5; 9 nucleotides agree with TRBD1. Losses at the gene ends were 4 bases for V and 2 bases for J; bases not matched to a gene: 15. From germline, CDR1 is SNHLY and CDR2 FYNNEI. CDR3 size: 19 residues. CDR3 sequence: CASSVPAGTGKNGNQPQHF. The CDR3 nucleotides read TGTGCCAGCAGTGTCCCAGCCGGGACAGGGAAAAATGGCAATCAGCCCCAGCATTTT. The full variable domain, completed using reference TRBV2 and TRBJ1-5, is EPEVTQTPSHQVTQMGQEVILRCVPISNHLYFYWYRQILGQKVEFLVSFYNNEISEKSEIFDDQFSVERPDGSNFTLKIRSTKLEDSAMYFCASSVPAGTGKNGNQPQHFGDGTRLSIL.

The rearrangement links TRBV7-3 to TRBJ1-2; weak D call: TRBD1 (5 bases). The CDR3 covers 14 residues. Per the germline V gene, CDR1 is SGHTA and CDR2 is FQGTGA. The ends were cut back, 5 bases at V and 4 bases at J, with 14 bases in the middle. The chain's CDR3 is CASSPTSGTYGYTF. The CDR3 DNA is TGTGCCAGCAGCCCAACCTCCGGGACCTATGGCTACACCTTC.

The J gene is TRBJ1-2, the V gene TRBV3-1; D is undetermined. Trimming cost V 4 bases and J 8 bases, with 17 bases left between them. The CDR3 covers 14 residues. In germline, CDR1 is LGHDT, CDR2 YNNKEL (reference sequence). CDR3 in amino acids: CASSLRERAIGYTF. The DNA for the CDR3 is TGTGCCAGCAGCCTCCGAGAAAGGGCGATCGGCTACACCTTC.

This clonotype was counted between two and nine times. The V call is TRBV7-3, the J call TRBJ1-1, with D tentatively TRBD1 (5 bases). This CDR3 comprises 14 residues. The germline V gene encodes CDR1 SGHTA and CDR2 FQGTGA. V lost 2 bases and J 4 bases, leaving 11 bases between the germline ends. CDR3 nucleotide sequence: TGTGCCAGCAGCTTAGGATCAGGGACCACTGAAGCTTTCTTT. The encoded protein is CASSLGSGTTEAFF.

This chain joins TRBV27 and TRBJ2-7; 12 bases line up with TRBD2. This CDR3 has 14 residues. CDR1 and CDR2 from the germline V gene are MNHEY and SMNVEV (reference sequence). V was clipped by 6 bases and J by 5 bases; unmatched bases: 5. The CDR3 region is CASSPSGREDEQYF. The CDR3 DNA is TGTGCCAGCAGCCCTAGCGGGAGGGAAGACGAGCAGTACTTC.

The chain has TRBV20-1 and TRBJ1-4, with 7 bases aligning to TRBD1. There are 13 residues in the CDR3. Germline values: CDR1 DFQATT, CDR2 SNEGSKA (reference sequence). The trim removed 6 bases at V and 6 bases at J, leaving 7 bases unmatched. CDR3 bases: TGCAGTGCCCAGGGGGACGGCCATGAAAAACTGTTTTTT. It specifies CSAQGDGHEKLFF.

The CDR3 loop is CASSATSGAPYEQYF. CDR3 in DNA: TGTGCCAGCAGCGCAACTAGCGGGGCCCCCTACGAGCAGTACTTC. The chain is built from TRBV9 and TRBJ2-7; 10 nucleotides align to TRBD2. J gave up 2 bases and V 3 bases, and 5 bases lay outside the gene matches. Germline CDR1 is SGDLS and CDR2 is YYNGEE. This CDR3 has 15 residues. The full variable domain, in which reference TRBV9 and TRBJ2-7 provide the parts outside the CDR3, is DSGVTQTPKHLITATGQRVTLRCSPRSGDLSVYWYQQSLDQGLQFLIQYYNGEERAKGNILERFSAQQFPDLHSELNLSSLELGDSALYFCASSATSGAPYEQYFGPGTRLTVT.

This clonotype was observed a handful of times. The chain couples TRBV6-1 to TRBJ2-7; D may be TRBD2 (6 bases). V dropped 8 bases and J dropped 3 bases, with 17 bases sitting between them. The CDR3 consists of 14 residues. CDR1 is MNHNS, CDR2 SASEGT, per germline. CDR3 DNA sequence: TGTGCCAGCCCCCCGGACCGGAGGGGCTACGAGCAGTACTTC. It yields the protein CASPPDRRGYEQYF.

This chain joins TRBV15 and TRBJ1-5; a possible D gene is TRBD1 (5 bases). CDR3 length: 15 residues. V dropped 3 bases and J dropped 3 bases, with 12 bases sitting between them. CDR1 is LNHNV and CDR2 is YYDKDF in the germline V gene (reference sequence). The CDR3 DNA follows: TGTGCCACCAGCAGGGGGACGGCAGACAATCAGCCCCAGCATTTT. This gives the protein CATSRGTADNQPQHF.

Points on this clonotype: It may be a read error: a sequence one base away is much more abundant. The rearrangement joins TRBV6-2 or TRBV6-3 to TRBJ1-2; D is unresolved. The V gene's germline CDR1 is MNHEY and CDR2 SVGEGT. This CDR3 spans 15 amino acids. The CDR3 loop reads CASSEPPRFNHGYTF. CDR3 DNA: TGTGCCAGCAGTGAACCCCCCAGATTTAACCATGGCTACACCTTC.

This clonotype was picked up a small number of times. V is TRBV9 and J is TRBJ2-5; 8 bases agree with TRBD2. The CDR3 contains 15 residues. CDR1 is SGDLS, CDR2 YYNGEE, per germline. V was clipped by 3 bases and J by 4 bases; unmatched bases: 8. For the CDR3, the DNA is TGTGCCAGCAGCGGACATAGCGGGATAGGAGAGACCCAGTACTTC. Protein product: CASSGHSGIGETQYF.

This clonotype was observed many times. The chain couples TRBV2 to TRBJ2-5, with a possible D match to TRBD2 (5 bases). Germline CDR1 SNHLY, CDR2 FYNNEI. Trimming pared 3 bases from V and 3 bases from J, leaving 5 bases between. The CDR3 is 12 residues long. The DNA of the CDR3 is TGTGCCAGCAGTGACGGGGAAGAGACCCAGTACTTC. This sequence encodes CASSDGEETQYF.

The sample holds many counts of this clonotype. The chain joins TRBV27 to TRBJ1-3; possibly TRBD1 for D (5 bases). Germline CDR1 and CDR2: MNHEY and SMNVEV (reference sequence). With 6 bases removed from V and 4 bases from J, the gap between germline ends came to 16 bases. The CDR3 spans 15 residues. This CDR3 is CASRPLGHQGNTIYF. CDR3 in DNA: TGTGCCAGCAGGCCGCTAGGACACCAAGGAAACACCATATATTTT.

The chain combines TRBV19 with TRBJ2-2; tentatively, D is TRBD1 or TRBD2 (6 bases each). This CDR3 region has 15 residues. CDR1 and CDR2 from the germline V gene are LNHDA and SQIVND (reference sequence). Deletions cut 3 bases from V and 5 bases from J, with 13 bases between. CDR3 DNA sequence: TGTGCCAGTAGTATCGAGGGGGGATGGACCGGGGAGCTGTTTTTT. This codes for CASSIEGGWTGELFF.

The chain has TRBV3-1 and TRBJ1-4; 8 bases are a match to TRBD1. Germline V gene data show CDR1 as LGHDT and CDR2 as YNNKEL (reference sequence). The length of the CDR3 is 17 residues. J lost 5 bases, V lost 0 bases, and 8 bases had no gene match. CDR3 DNA sequence: TGTGCCAGCAGCCAAGATCGTAGGACAGGGCCGAATGAAAAACTGTTTTTT. Amino acids: CASSQDRRTGPNEKLFF.

The chain links TRBV12-3 or TRBV12-4 to TRBJ2-5; the D is unclear. Trimming removed 3 bases at V and 1 base at J, with 6 bases between. The CDR3 consists of 13 residues. Here the CDR3 reads CASSFLPQETQYF. CDR3 coding DNA: TGTGCCAGCAGTTTTTTACCCCAAGAGACCCAGTACTTC.

This chain connects TRBV25-1 to TRBJ2-1; D is perhaps TRBD1 or TRBD2 (6 bases each). This CDR3 comprises 14 residues. Trimming took off 7 bases at V and 0 bases at J, with 10 bases between the two ends. Germline CDR1 is MGHDK and CDR2 is SYGVNS. CDR3 region: CASKGGSSYNEQFF. CDR3 in DNA: TGTGCCAGCAAGGGGGGAAGCTCCTACAATGAGCAGTTCTTC.

In its sample, this clonotype was seen a few times. The genes are TRBV29-1 and TRBJ2-5; D ambiguous. Trimming removed 6 bases at V and 4 bases at J, with 15 bases between. CDR3 length: 13 amino acids. Germline values: CDR1 SQVTM, CDR2 ANQGSEA. CDR3 in amino acids: CSVVPPSLETQYF. CDR3 nucleotide sequence: TGCAGCGTGGTCCCCCCATCTCTAGAGACCCAGTACTTC. The variable domain in full, with the rest retrieved from reference TRBV29-1 and TRBJ2-5, is SAVISQKPSRDICQRGTSLTIQCQVDSQVTMMFWYRQQPGQSLTLIATANQGSEATYESGFVIDKFPISRPNLTFSTLTVSNMSPEDSSIYLCSVVPPSLETQYFGPGTRLLVL.

The rearrangement joins TRBV19 to TRBJ1-1; D not certain. The V end lost 7 bases, the J end lost 3 bases, and 12 bases lay between the germline ends. The length of the CDR3 is 13 residues. CDR1 LNHDA and CDR2 SQIVND come from the germline V gene (reference sequence). The CDR3 nucleotides read TGTGCCAGTACCATCGCGGAGTACACTGAAGCTTTCTTT. This sequence encodes CASTIAEYTEAFF.

In this sample, this clonotype turned up many times. The chain combines TRBV12-3 or TRBV12-4 with TRBJ1-2, with TRBD1 matching over 8 bases. With V trimmed by 6 bases and J by 2 bases, 8 bases remained unmatched. This CDR3 is built from 15 residues. The CDR3 DNA reads TGTGCCAGCAGCCGACAAGGACAGGGCAACTATGGCTACACCTTC. Amino acids: CASSRQGQGNYGYTF.

With regard to this clonotype: This likely comes from a read error, as the CDR3 has no conserved phenylalanine or tryptophan at its end. The chain recombines TRBV19 with TRBJ2-7; D is possibly TRBD2 (6 bases). V dropped 4 bases and J dropped 7 bases, with 17 bases sitting between them. CDR3 length: 14 amino acids. Germline values: CDR1 LNHDA, CDR2 SQIVND (reference sequence). This CDR3 is CASSTGTANEEQYS. CDR3 bases: TGTGCCAGTAGTACCGGGACTGCGAATGAGGAGCAGTACTCC.

This clonotype has just a few counts. CDR3 sequence reads: CASSEDITRETQYF. CDR3 bases: TGTGCCAGCAGTGAGGACATAACTCGAGAGACCCAGTACTTC. This chain connects TRBV6-1 to TRBJ2-5; D is possibly TRBD1 (5 bases). Germline-derived CDR1 and CDR2 are MNHNS and SASEGT. The CDR3 sequence is 14 residues long. The V end was cut by 3 bases, the J end by 4 bases, with 12 bases between.

The V gene is TRBV12-3 or TRBV12-4, the J gene TRBJ2-1; 8 nucleotides line up with TRBD2. J gave up 15 bases and V 10 bases, and 11 bases lay outside the gene matches. The CDR3 is made up of 11 amino acids. The CDR3 loop reads CATGGAGAWFF. DNA of the CDR3: TGTGCCACCGGGGGGGCGGGAGCATGGTTCTTC.

This clonotype was counted only a few times. The chain has TRBV20-1 and TRBJ1-5; TRBD1 is a possible D gene (6 bases). Germline V lookup: CDR1 DFQATT, CDR2 SNEGSKA (reference sequence). The CDR3 covers 14 residues. The ends were cut back, 4 bases at V and 0 bases at J, with 10 bases in the middle. The CDR3 protein is CSATRDNSNQPQHF. The CDR3 coding sequence is TGCAGTGCTACCCGGGACAATAGCAATCAGCCCCAGCATTTT.

There are a few counts of this clonotype. In DNA, the CDR3 is TGTGCCTGGAGCGCCACAGGGGACACTGAAGCTTTCTTT. It yields the protein CAWSATGDTEAFF. The V gene is TRBV30, the J gene TRBJ1-1; 7 bases fit TRBD1. J gave up 3 bases and V 3 bases, and 4 bases lay outside the gene matches. In germline, CDR1 is GTSNPN, CDR2 SVGIG (reference sequence). This CDR3 region has 13 residues. The full variable domain, with the rest looked up from reference TRBV30 and TRBJ1-1, is SQTIHQWPATLVQPVGSPLSLECTVEGTSNPNLYWYRQAAGRGLQLLFYSVGIGQISSEVPQNLSASRPQDRQFILSSKKLLLSDSGFYLCAWSATGDTEAFFGQGTRLTVV.

The chain uses TRBV3-1 and TRBJ2-5; 10 nucleotides line up with TRBD2. Matching the DNA end better, TRBJ2-1 makes the J call doubtful. CDR1 is LGHDT and CDR2 is YNNKEL in the germline V gene (reference sequence). The CDR3 is made up of 17 amino acids. The chain's CDR3 is CASSQRVWTSGLNEQFF. In DNA form, the CDR3 reads TGTGCCAGCAGCCAGAGAGTTTGGACTAGCGGCCTCAATGAGCAGTTCTTC.

The table lists this clonotype with a few counts. The chain is built from TRBV6-1 and TRBJ2-7; TRBD2 is a possible D gene (6 bases). Germline V lookup: CDR1 MNHNS, CDR2 SASEGT. This CDR3 comprises 14 residues. Trimming shortened V by 6 bases and J by 3 bases, and 15 bases separated the two germline ends. The CDR3 sequence is CASRVSGGSYEQYF. The DNA for the CDR3 is TGTGCCAGCAGAGTTAGCGGAGGAAGCTACGAGCAGTACTTC.

This clonotype came up a few times. The genes are TRBV9 and TRBJ1-2, with 7 bases aligning to TRBD1. There are 15 residues in the CDR3. Germline CDR1 and CDR2: SGDLS and YYNGEE. The trim removed 0 bases at V and 3 bases at J, leaving 5 bases unmatched. The CDR3 here is CASSVDTGAHYGYTF. The CDR3 coding sequence is TGTGCCAGCAGCGTAGACACAGGGGCCCACTATGGCTACACCTTC.